This TCR beta chain derives from a study of cytomegalovirus exposure and HLA in healthy donors (dated by TCRdb to about 2017). For the study in its entirety: In an earlier analysis of several hundred of the donors, about 260 Gb of sequence data and 90 million to 120 million unique TCR beta sequences from 180 million or so T cells were reported. An early release covering 550 to 650 HLA-typed donors comprised about 300 gigabases of sequencing data and roughly 85 million unique TCR sequences. Among the roughly 390 genotyped donors, roughly 80% belonged to the genetic ancestry cluster associated with self-reported Caucasian donors. The study was designed to test whether signatures of past pathogen exposure could be identified by cataloging public T cell receptors. Using immunosequencing, the study profiled T cell repertoires from about 650 subjects and related those repertoires to cytomegalovirus serostatus. Along with the approximately 700-subject first cohort, a separate validation cohort of some 130 different subjects was used. High-throughput TCR immunosequencing, statistical association of individual TCRs with disease status, and machine learning were combined to predict cytomegalovirus infection status. A later analysis re-examined previously published TCR beta repertoires from 610 or so donors and added high-resolution HLA genotyping to investigate patterns of TCR occurrence. The later analysis used no new phenotypic data to find candidate immune exposures, relying instead on TCR beta sequences and their occurrence across donors. An earlier analysis of several hundred of the donors used high-throughput TCR beta sequencing to judge whether each TCR beta V gene segment behaved as functional or pseudogenic. Donor age, sex, ethnicity and CMV serostatus were compiled together with the repertoire data. A later genetic analysis used genome-wide SNP genotypes for about 65% of the 666 donors, treating that subset as a discovery cohort. Every discovery cohort repertoire had been produced on one sequencing platform. Class I and class II HLA loci were covered by the typing at four-digit resolution. Typing coverage varied by locus: roughly 620-630 donors for A, B, C, DRB1 and DQB1; about 520 for DQA1; 606 for DPA1; approximately 490 for DPB1. Four or five DR-DQ haplotypes were handled as single units for association and clustering because linkage in the cohort was strong. Among some 410 genotyped donors of the cohort, an average of about 240,000 unique TCR beta nucleotide sequences were sequenced per donor, roughly 18% of them non-productive. Overall study results and their limits: According to a later analysis, TCR association rates differed among HLA loci, with DRB1 alleles showing the most associated TCRs and HLA-C alleles showing the fewest. A later analysis associated 15,000 to 20,000 TCR beta sequences with specific HLA alleles at a false discovery rate of 0.05. In both the original and validation cohorts, the classifier was reported to diagnose cytomegalovirus status with high specificity and sensitivity. A later genetic analysis associated a missense DCLRE1C variant with V-gene and J-gene trimming of TCR beta chains, and an independent cohort replicated the association. While some public TCRs were present in many individuals, most TCR sequences turned up only very rarely across donors. A further reported finding was that TCR beta sequences accurately predicted the HLA-A and HLA-B alleles for most subjects in the first cohort. Because the 87-base-pair reads could not distinguish some IMGT-functional V segments, including TRBV6-2 and TRBV6-3, those segments were excluded. Linkage disequilibrium might explain the correlated functional status among segregating V segments, but an unknown experimental factor could not be excluded. Because HLA typing was unavailable for some donors at each locus, only the typed subset was used in association tests. This cohort had only TCR beta chains sequenced, and the lack of alpha or paired-chain data limited which features could be detected. A few of the identified cytomegalovirus-associated TCR beta chains were confirmed in vitro to be specific for cytomegalovirus antigens. According to a later analysis, most CMV-associated TCR beta chains appeared to be HLA-restricted, and the HLA associations seemed to be driven largely by CMV exposure. A group of highly shared sequence variants was considered likely to be a technical artifact of the sequencing pipeline. About 15 rarely observed V segments, including chromosome 9 orphons, were excluded from the earlier analysis of several hundred of the donors because counts were too low. In an earlier analysis of approximately 600 of the donors, most TCR beta V segments were observed in productive rearrangements about 90% or about 30% of the time, broadly matching IMGT annotations. According to a later genetic analysis, donors in an Asian-associated ancestry cluster had fewer N-insertions in productive TCRs than the roughly 670-donor mean. A later analysis reported that several top co-occurrence clusters appeared linked to parvovirus B19, influenza, CMV and Epstein-Barr virus. Roughly uniform sequencing depth across donors was assumed in presence/absence analyses, although this assumption may not hold. The study listed approximately 150 TCR beta chains as associated with cytomegalovirus. Strong co-occurrence of HLA alleles, especially DR and DQ, made assigning TCR associations to individual alleles difficult. The authors suggested that the approach could potentially be generalized to other disease states and immunological phenotypes. Compared with equally common non-associated chains, HLA-associated TCR beta chains in a later analysis were more clonally expanded and had lower generation probabilities. For the cohort, immune exposure information was limited to CMV serostatus.

The cohort consisted of 666 healthy bone marrow donors. At the time of sampling, every cohort member was nominally healthy, though immune exposures that went unrecorded were likely present. The donor was CMV seropositive and belonged to the group of over 250 seropositive cohort members. Each donor provided a peripheral blood sample, and peripheral blood mononuclear cells were used for TCR beta sequencing. Genomic DNA was extracted from the blood cell samples with the Qiagen DNeasy Blood Extraction Kit. As for this clone: The antigen this receptor binds is unknown. Nothing much larger sits one base from this clone, and base qualities are not available.

CDR1 and CDR2 were assigned from the germline V gene as MNHEY and SVGAGI. The CDR3 holds 11 amino acids from the cysteine to the phenylalanine. Only the CDR3 DNA stays, 33 bases, in frame from base 1. The V end loses 6 bases and the J end loses 9 bases, and a stretch of 12 bases separates them. The protocol used for the library was the immunoSEQ multiplex PCR assay. A mixture of 60 forward primers for TCR Vbeta segments and 13 reverse primers for TCR Jbeta segments was used in the multiplex PCR. A multiplex PCR assay on genomic DNA amplified the CDR3 region of rearranged TCR beta genes. Amplified TCR beta libraries were sequenced as 87-base-pair reads on the Illumina HiSeq System. The authors' analysis ran thus. A later analysis tallied around 80 million unique TCR beta chains across the 700 or so repertoires, and approximately 11 million of those chains were shared by two or more donors. To remove PCR and sequencing errors, raw reads were error-corrected and collapsed into unique sequences using a nearest-neighbor algorithm that merged closely related sequences. CDR3 sequences were aligned to IMGT reference sequences to assign V, D and J gene segments. Each retained sequence needed at least a six-nucleotide match to both a V gene segment and a J gene segment. A rearrangement was called productive if the CDR3 had no stop codons and remained in frame with V and J, and every other rearrangement was called non-productive. CDR3 was defined by IMGT convention, running from the second conserved V-encoded cysteine to the conserved J-encoded phenylalanine. The earlier analysis of 500 to 750 of the donors excluded any sequence lacking an unambiguous match to a single V gene segment. In an earlier analysis of almost 600 of the donors, a V segment was called functional when productive rearrangements were above 56.7%, and segregating when the standard deviation between donors exceeded 5%. A statistical classification framework was built for diagnosing cytomegalovirus status from the catalog of TCR beta chain sequences. In a later analysis, V and J genes were assigned by comparing TCR nucleotide sequences against IMGT/GENE-DB human TR gene sequences. Using the TCRdist pipeline, a later analysis assigned CDR3 sequences along with most-parsimonious VDJ recombination scenarios. In a later analysis, every TCR beta chain was defined by the combination of its CDR3 amino acid sequence and its V-gene family, and reads without a unique V-gene family were dropped. To address suspected cross-contamination and a sequencing artifact, a later analysis removed a few hundred highly shared, low-generation-probability nucleotide sequences. In a later analysis, a clonal expansion index for each public chain was calculated from normalized within-repertoire ranks of inferred template counts. In a later analysis, generation probabilities were computed with a VDJ recombination model fitted to out-of-frame rearrangements, and the resulting probabilities were checked against IGoR. Hypergeometric tests were used in a later analysis to score TCR-TCR, TCR-HLA and TCR-CMV co-occurrence, with a repertoire-size bias correction applied to the TCR pairs. In a later analysis, false discovery rates were estimated by permuting HLA or CMV assignments 20 times. In a later analysis, co-occurring TCRs were grouped using DBSCAN, and TCRdist sequence similarity was added for clustering within HLA-allele-positive subsets. For co-occurrence clustering, repertoires with fewer than 30,000 or more than 120,000 public chains were excluded, along with roughly 5 repertoires with anomalous nucleotide sharing. In TCRdb, the immuneACCESS table is reduced to in-frame sequences with V and J assigned. These tables do not hold every clone; where another copy was compared, an unresolved V gene accounts for under half, and the others remain unexplained. Clone size and V and J calls were adopted from that table, with D and trimming inferred from the DNA. This sample comprises more than 120,000 clones, about 84% of them detected only once. Jointly, the top ten make up roughly 6.2% of the sample.

The sequencing input was PBMCs. The origin of this receptor is a woman in her thirties or forties in good health and CMV-seropositive. This receptor chain uses TRBV6-5 and TRBJ2-7; a tentative D call is TRBD1 (5 bases match). The DNA sequence reads TGTGCCAGCAGAACAGGTATCCGGCAGTACTTC. Translated, it gives CASRTGIRQYF.